The present TCR beta chain was sequenced within a study of identical twins. This clonotype was counted many times. CDR1 LGHDT and CDR2 YNNKEL come from the germline V gene (reference sequence). CDR3 length: 16 amino acids. V trimming: 1 base; J trimming: 3 bases; junction bases outside the gene matches: 4. TCRdb re-called the 5' RACE reads through MiXCR, storing one row per CDR3 protein. The table has some 300,000 distinct CDR3 sequences, about 12% seen once; the top ten hold 7.2%. Each donor was a healthy Caucasian. These data were also reused for a study on yellow fever vaccine responses in identical twins.

Sequencing used CD8+ T cells sorted from blood. J is TRBJ2-1 and V is TRBV3-1, with 9 bases that match TRBD2. This TCR was recovered from a woman aged 18 to 35 in good health. The CDR3 coding sequence is TGTGCCAGCAGCCAAGCCCAGCGGGGGGACTACAATGAGCAGTTCTTC. Amino acids: CASSQAQRGDYNEQFF.